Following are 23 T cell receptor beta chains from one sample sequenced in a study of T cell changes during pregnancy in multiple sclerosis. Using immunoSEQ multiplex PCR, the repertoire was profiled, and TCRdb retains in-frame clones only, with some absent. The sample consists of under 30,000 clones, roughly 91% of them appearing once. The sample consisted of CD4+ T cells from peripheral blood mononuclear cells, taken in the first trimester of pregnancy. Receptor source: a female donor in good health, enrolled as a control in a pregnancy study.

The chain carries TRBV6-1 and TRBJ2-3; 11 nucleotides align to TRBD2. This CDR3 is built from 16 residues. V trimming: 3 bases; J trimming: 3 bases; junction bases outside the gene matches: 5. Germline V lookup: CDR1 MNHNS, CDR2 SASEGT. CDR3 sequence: CASSEVAGGITDTQYF. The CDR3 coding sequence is TGTGCCAGCAGTGAGGTAGCGGGGGGGATTACAGATACGCAGTATTTT.

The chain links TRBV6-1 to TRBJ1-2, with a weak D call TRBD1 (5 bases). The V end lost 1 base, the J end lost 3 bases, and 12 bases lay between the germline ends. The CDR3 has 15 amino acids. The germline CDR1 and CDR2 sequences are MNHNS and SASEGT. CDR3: CASSEGGGGDYGYTF. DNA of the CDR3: TGTGCCAGCAGTGAAGGGGGGGGAGGCGACTATGGCTACACCTTC.

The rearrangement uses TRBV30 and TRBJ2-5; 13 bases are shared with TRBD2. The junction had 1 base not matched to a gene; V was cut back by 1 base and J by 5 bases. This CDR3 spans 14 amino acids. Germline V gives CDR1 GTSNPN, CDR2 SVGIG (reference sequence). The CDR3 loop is CAWSELAGGETQYF. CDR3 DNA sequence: TGTGCCTGGAGTGAACTAGCGGGAGGGGAGACCCAGTACTTC.

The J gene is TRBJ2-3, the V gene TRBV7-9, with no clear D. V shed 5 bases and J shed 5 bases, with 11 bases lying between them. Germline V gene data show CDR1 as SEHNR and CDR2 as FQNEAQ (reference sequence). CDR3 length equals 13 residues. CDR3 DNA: TGTGCCAGCAGCCAGACTGCCATAGATACGCAGTATTTT. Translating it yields CASSQTAIDTQYF.

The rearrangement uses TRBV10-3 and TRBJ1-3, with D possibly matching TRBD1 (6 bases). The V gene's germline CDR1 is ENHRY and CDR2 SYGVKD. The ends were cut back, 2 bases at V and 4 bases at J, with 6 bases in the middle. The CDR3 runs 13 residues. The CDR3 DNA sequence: TGTGCCATCAGTGAGGACAGGGGAAACACCATATATTTT. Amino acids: CAISEDRGNTIYF.

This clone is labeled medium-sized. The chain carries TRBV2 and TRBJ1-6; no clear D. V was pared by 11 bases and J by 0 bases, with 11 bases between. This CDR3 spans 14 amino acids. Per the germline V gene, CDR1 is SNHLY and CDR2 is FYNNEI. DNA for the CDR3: TGTGCCGGGCCCTTTCTCTCCTATAATTCACCCCTCCACTTT. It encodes CAGPFLSYNSPLHF.

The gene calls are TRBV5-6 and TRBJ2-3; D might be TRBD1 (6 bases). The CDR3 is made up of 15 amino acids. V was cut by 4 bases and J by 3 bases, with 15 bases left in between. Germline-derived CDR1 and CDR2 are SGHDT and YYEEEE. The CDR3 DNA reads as TGTGCCAGCAGCGTGACCACAGGGCAAACAGATACGCAGTATTTT. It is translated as CASSVTTGQTDTQYF. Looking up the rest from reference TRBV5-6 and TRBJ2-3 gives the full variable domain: DAGVTQSPTHLIKTRGQQVTLRCSPKSGHDTVSWYQQALGQGPQFIFQYYEEEERQRGNFPDRFSGHQFPNYSSELNVNALLLGDSALYLCASSVTTGQTDTQYFGPGTRLTVL.

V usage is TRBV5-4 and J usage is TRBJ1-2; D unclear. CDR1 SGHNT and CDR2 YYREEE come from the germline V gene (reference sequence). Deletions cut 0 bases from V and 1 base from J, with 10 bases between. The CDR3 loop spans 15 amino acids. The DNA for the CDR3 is TGTGCCAGCAGCTTGGATACGGGTAATAACTATGGCTACACCTTC. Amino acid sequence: CASSLDTGNNYGYTF.

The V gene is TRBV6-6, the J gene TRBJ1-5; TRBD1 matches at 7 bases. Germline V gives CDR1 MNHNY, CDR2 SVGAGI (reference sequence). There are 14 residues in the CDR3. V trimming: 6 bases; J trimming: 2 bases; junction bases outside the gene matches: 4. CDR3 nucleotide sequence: TGTGCCAGCAGGATAACAGGGGGCAATCAGCCCCAGCATTTT. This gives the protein CASRITGGNQPQHF.

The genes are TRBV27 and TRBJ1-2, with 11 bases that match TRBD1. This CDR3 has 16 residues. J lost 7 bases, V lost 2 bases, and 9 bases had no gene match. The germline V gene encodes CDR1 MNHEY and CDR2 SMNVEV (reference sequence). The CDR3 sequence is CASSLDRTGGRGGYTF. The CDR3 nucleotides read TGTGCCAGCAGTTTAGACCGGACAGGGGGCAGAGGTGGCTACACCTTC.

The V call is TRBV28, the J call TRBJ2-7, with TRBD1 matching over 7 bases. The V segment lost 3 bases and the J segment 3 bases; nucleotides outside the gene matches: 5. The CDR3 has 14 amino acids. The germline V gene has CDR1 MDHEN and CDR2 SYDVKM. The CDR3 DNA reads TGTGCCAGCAGTTTCCTCTCAGGGGGCTACGAGCAGTACTTC. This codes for CASSFLSGGYEQYF.

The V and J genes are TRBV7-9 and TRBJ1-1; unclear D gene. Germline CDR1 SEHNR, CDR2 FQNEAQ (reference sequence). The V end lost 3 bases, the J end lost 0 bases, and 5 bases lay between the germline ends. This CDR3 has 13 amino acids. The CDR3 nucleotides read TGTGCCAGCAGCTTGTTCTTGAACACTGAAGCTTTCTTT. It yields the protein CASSLFLNTEAFF.

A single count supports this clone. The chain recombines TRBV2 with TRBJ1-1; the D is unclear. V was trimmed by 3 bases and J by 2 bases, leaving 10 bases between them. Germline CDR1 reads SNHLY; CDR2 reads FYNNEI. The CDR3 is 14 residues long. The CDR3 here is CASSDFIRNTEAFF. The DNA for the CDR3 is TGTGCCAGCAGTGATTTTATCAGAAACACTGAAGCTTTCTTT. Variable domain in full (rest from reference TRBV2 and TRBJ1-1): EPEVTQTPSHQVTQMGQEVILRCVPISNHLYFYWYRQILGQKVEFLVSFYNNEISEKSEIFDDQFSVERPDGSNFTLKIRSTKLEDSAMYFCASSDFIRNTEAFFGQGTRLTVV.

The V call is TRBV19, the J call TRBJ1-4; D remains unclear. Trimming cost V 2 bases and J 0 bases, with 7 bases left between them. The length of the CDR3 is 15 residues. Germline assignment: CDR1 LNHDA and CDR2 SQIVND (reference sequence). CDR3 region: CASSIYVSTNEKLFF. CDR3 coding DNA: TGTGCCAGTAGTATATATGTTTCAACTAATGAAAAACTGTTTTTT. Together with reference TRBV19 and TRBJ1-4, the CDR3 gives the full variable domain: DGGITQSPKYLFRKEGQNVTLSCEQNLNHDAMYWYRQDPGQGLRLIYYSQIVNDFQKGDIAEGYSVSREKKESFPLTVTSAQKNPTAFYLCASSIYVSTNEKLFFGSGTQLSVL.

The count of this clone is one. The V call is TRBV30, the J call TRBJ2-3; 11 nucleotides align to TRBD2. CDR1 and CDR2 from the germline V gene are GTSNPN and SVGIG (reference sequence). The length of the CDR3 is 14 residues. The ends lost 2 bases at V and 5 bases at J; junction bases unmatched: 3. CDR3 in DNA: TGTGCCTGGAGTAAGGGGACTAGCGGAGATACGCAGTATTTT. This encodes CAWSKGTSGDTQYF. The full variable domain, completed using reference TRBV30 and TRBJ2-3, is SQTIHQWPATLVQPVGSPLSLECTVEGTSNPNLYWYRQAAGRGLQLLFYSVGIGQISSEVPQNLSASRPQDRQFILSSKKLLLSDSGFYLCAWSKGTSGDTQYFGPGTRLTVL.

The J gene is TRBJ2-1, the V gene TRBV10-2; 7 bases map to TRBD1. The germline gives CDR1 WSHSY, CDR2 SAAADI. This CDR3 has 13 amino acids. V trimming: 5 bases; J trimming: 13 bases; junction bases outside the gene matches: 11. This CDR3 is CASSPGQSQRQFF. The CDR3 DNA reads TGCGCCAGCAGTCCGGGACAGTCCCAGAGACAGTTCTTC.

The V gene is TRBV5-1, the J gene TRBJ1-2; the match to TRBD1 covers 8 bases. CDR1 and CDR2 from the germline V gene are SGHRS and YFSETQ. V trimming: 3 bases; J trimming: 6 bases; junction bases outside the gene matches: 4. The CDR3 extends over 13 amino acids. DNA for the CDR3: TGCGCCAGCAGCTCTTCAGGGGGCCATGGCTACACCTTC. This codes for CASSSSGGHGYTF.

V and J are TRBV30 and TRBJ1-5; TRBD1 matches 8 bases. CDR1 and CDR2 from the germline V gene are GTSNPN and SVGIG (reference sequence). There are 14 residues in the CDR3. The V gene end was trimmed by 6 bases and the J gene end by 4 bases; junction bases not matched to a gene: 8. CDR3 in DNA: TGTGCCTGCAGGGGGCTTACACGGAATCAGCCCCAGCATTTT. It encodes CACRGLTRNQPQHF.

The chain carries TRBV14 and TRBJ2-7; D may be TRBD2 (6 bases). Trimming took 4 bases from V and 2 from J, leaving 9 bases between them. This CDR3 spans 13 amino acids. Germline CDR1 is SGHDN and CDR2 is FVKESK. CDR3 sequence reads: CASSRGTAYEQYF. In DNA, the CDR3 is TGTGCCAGCAGCCGCGGGACCGCCTACGAGCAGTACTTC.

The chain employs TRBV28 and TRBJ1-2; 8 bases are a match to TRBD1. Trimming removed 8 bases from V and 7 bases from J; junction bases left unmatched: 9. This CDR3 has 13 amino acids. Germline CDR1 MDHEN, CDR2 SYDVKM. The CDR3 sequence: CASLSGTGSGYTF. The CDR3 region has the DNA TGTGCCAGCCTTTCCGGGACAGGATCTGGCTACACCTTC.

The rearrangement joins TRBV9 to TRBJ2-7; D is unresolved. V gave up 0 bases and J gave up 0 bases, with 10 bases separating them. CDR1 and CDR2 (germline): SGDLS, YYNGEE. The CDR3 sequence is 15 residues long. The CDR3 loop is CASSVDARASYEQYF. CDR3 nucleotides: TGTGCCAGCAGCGTAGATGCGAGAGCCTCCTACGAGCAGTACTTC.

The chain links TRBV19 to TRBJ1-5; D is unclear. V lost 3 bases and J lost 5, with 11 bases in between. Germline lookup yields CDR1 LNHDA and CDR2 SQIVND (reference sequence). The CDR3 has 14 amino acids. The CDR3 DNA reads TGTGCCAGTAGTATCAGTACAGCATATCAGCCCCAGCATTTT. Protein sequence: CASSISTAYQPQHF.

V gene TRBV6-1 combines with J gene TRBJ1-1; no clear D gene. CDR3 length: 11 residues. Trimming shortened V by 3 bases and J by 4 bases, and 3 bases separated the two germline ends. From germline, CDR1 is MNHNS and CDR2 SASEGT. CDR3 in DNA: TGTGCCAGCAGTGATATCACTGAAGCTTTCTTT. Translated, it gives CASSDITEAFF.